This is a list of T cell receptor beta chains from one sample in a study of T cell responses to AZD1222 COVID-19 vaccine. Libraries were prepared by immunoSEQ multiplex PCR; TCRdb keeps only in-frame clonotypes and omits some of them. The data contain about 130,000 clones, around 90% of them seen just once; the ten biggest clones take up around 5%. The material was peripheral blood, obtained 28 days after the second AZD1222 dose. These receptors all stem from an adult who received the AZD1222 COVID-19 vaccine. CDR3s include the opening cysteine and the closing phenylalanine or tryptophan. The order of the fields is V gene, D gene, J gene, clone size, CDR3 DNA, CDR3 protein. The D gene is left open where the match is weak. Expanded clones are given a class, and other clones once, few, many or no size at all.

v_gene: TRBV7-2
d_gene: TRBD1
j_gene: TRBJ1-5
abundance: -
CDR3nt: TGTGCCAGCAGCTTAGTCCGGGACAGTACTCTCCAGCCCCAGCATTTT
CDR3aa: CASSLVRDSTLQPQHF

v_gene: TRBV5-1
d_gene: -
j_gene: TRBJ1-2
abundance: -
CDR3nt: TGCGCCAGCAGCCTGACTCATGAGACTAACTATGGCTACACCTTC
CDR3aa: CASSLTHETNYGYTF

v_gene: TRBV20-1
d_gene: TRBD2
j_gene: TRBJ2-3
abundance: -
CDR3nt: TGCAGTGCTAGTCTGGCGGGAGAGGGGTATTTT
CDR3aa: CSASLAGEGYF

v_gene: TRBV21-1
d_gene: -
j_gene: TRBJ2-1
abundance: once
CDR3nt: TGTGCCAGCATCCCGAGGGGTGAGACGAATGAGCAGTTCTTC
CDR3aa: CASIPRGETNEQFF

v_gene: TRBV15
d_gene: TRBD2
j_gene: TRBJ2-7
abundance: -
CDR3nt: TGTGCCACCAGCAGAGACCTAGCGGCATACGAGCAGTACTTC
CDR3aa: CATSRDLAAYEQYF

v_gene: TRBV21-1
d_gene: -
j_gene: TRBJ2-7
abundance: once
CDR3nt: TGTGCCAGCAGCAAAGTAGGGGGTGGGAAAGGAGGCTCCTACGAGCAGTACTTC
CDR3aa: CASSKVGGGKGGSYEQYF

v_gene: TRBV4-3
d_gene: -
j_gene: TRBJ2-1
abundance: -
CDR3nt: TGCGCCAGCAGCCGTACCAGGGGAACCTACAATGAGCAGTTCTTC
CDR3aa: CASSRTRGTYNEQFF

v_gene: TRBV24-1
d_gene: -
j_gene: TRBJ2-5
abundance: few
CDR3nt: TGTGCCACCACCGGATCGGCAGCAGGGATGGGGGAGACCCAGTACTTC
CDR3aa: CATTGSAAGMGETQYF

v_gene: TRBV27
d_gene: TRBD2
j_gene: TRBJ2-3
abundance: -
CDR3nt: TGTGCCAGCAGTTTACTAGCGGGGAGAGGCACAGATACGCAGTATTTT
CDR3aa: CASSLLAGRGTDTQYF

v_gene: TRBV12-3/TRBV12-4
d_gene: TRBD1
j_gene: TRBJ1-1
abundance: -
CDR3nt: TGTGCCAGCAGGGGACAGATGAACACTGAAGCTTTCTTT
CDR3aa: CASRGQMNTEAFF

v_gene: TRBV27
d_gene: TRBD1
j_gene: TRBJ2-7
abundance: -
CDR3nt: TGTGCCAGCAGCCAATCCACGGGGACAGGTTTGTACGAGCAGTACTTC
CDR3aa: CASSQSTGTGLYEQYF

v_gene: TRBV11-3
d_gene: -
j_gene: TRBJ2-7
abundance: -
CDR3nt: TGTGCCAGCAGCTTAGTTGCGAGCTCCTACGAGCAGTACTTC
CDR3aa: CASSLVASSYEQYF

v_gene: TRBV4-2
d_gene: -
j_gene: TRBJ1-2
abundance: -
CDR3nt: TGTGCCAGCAGCCCAACAGGGTTTGGCTACACCTTC
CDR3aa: CASSPTGFGYTF

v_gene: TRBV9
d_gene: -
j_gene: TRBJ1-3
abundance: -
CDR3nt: TGTGCCAGCAGCGAGACAATATCTGGAAACACCATATATTTT
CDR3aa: CASSETISGNTIYF

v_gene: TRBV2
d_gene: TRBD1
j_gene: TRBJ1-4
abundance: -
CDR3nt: TGTGCCAGCAGTGATAGACAGGGGGAGAATGAAAAACTGTTTTTT
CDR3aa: CASSDRQGENEKLFF

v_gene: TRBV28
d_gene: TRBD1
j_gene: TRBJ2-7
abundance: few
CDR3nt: TGTGCCAGCAGGTATACCGGACAGGGCTACGAGCAGTACTTC
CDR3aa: CASRYTGQGYEQYF

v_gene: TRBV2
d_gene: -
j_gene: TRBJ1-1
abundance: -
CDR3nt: TGTGCCAGCAAAGGGCCGGTTGACACTGAAGCTTTCTTT
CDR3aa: CASKGPVDTEAFF

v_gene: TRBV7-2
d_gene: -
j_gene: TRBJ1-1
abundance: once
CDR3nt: TGTGCCAGCAGCGCACAAGGGGACACTGAAGCTTTCTTT
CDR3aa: CASSAQGDTEAFF

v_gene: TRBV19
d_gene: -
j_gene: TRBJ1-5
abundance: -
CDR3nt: TGTGCCAGTAGTAGGGGCGGTAGCAATCAGCCCCAGCATTTT
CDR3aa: CASSRGGSNQPQHF

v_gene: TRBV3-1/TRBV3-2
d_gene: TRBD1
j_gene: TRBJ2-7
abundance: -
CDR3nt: TGTGCCAGCAGCCCGGGGACAGCGAACTACGAGCAGTACTTC
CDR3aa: CASSPGTANYEQYF

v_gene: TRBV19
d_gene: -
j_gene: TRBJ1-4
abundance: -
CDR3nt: TGTGCCAGTAGTATTGGTACAACTAATGAAAAACTGTTTTTT
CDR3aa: CASSIGTTNEKLFF

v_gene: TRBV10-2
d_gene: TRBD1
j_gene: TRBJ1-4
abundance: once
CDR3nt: TGCGCCAGCAGCCGACAGGGAGCGGAAAAACTGTTTTTT
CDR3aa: CASSRQGAEKLFF

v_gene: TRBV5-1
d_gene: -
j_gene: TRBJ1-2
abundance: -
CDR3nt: TGCGCCAGCAGCTCCCGCCCGGACACTAACTATGGCTACACCTTC
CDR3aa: CASSSRPDTNYGYTF

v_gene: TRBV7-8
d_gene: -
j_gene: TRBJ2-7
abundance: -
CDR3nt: TGTGCCAGCAGCCGAGTTGAGGGGTACGAGCAGTACTTC
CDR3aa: CASSRVEGYEQYF

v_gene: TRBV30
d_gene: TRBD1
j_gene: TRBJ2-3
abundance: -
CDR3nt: TGTGCCTGGCGGGCAGGGGGCGGCACAGATACGCAGTATTTT
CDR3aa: CAWRAGGGTDTQYF

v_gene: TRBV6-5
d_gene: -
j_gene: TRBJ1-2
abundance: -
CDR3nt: TGTGCCAGCAGTTACTCGGTCGAGTCCTATGGCTACACCTTC
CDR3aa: CASSYSVESYGYTF